The clone carrying this T cell receptor beta chain was counted between two and nine times. The antigen is unknown. The CDR3 covers 11 residues. Germline V gene sequence: CDR1 SGHTA, CDR2 FQGNSA. V was shortened by 5 bases and J by 10 bases, with 11 bases between the two germline ends. A J-beta primer mix and a sample-barcoded 5' primer were used in a second PCR of roughly 6 to 11 cycles. A single record per CDR3 protein comes from TCRdb applying MiXCR to the 5' RACE reads. This table holds more than 550,000 distinct CDR3 sequences, 20% to 25% found once. This specimen belongs to a study of blood T cells in healthy people across ages. Findings and limits, study-wide: Strong correlation linked observed beta diversity and percent naive T cells. PBMCs that were unsorted prevented a conclusive naive versus antigen-experienced comparison.

This chain joins TRBV7-2 and TRBJ2-5; D call uncertain. This TCR was sampled from a man between 70 and 80 years old in good health. The specimen sequenced was blood. This CDR3 reads CASSDRWGQYF. The CDR3 DNA sequence: TGTGCCAGCAGCGATAGGTGGGGCCAGTACTTC.